The 32 T cell receptor beta chains below all came from one sample that was sequenced in a study. TCRdb ran MiXCR on the RT-PCR reads and lists one entry per CDR3 protein. Altogether about 680,000 distinct CDR3 sequences are present, 12% to 15% being singletons, with the ten largest covering 3.6%. The sequenced material came from memory CD4+ T cells from blood. Every receptor here comes from a female donor in good health, serving as a healthy control.

This clonotype has at least ten counts. This chain links TRBV29-1 with TRBJ2-5, with D unclear. CDR1 and CDR2 from the germline V gene are SQVTM and ANQGSEA. This CDR3 has 13 amino acids. Trimming took off 3 bases at V and 0 bases at J, with 8 bases between the two ends. The CDR3 bases are TGCAGCGTTGATAAGGCCAACCAAGAGACCCAGTACTTC. Amino acid sequence: CSVDKANQETQYF. The entire variable domain, with the rest obtained from reference TRBV29-1 and TRBJ2-5, is as follows: SAVISQKPSRDICQRGTSLTIQCQVDSQVTMMFWYRQQPGQSLTLIATANQGSEATYESGFVIDKFPISRPNLTFSTLTVSNMSPEDSSIYLCSVDKANQETQYFGPGTRLLVL.

This rearrangement joins TRBV27 to TRBJ2-1; TRBD1 matches at 8 bases. Germline CDR1 MNHEY, CDR2 SMNVEV (reference sequence). The CDR3 has 14 residues. The junction had 6 bases not matched to a gene; V was cut back by 7 bases and J by 4 bases. The CDR3 region has the DNA TGTGCCAGCATCTCAGGGGGCTTATACAATGAGCAGTTCTTC. It is translated as CASISGGLYNEQFF.

In its sample, this clonotype was seen many times. The V call is TRBV7-6, the J call TRBJ2-3; 7 bases fit TRBD1. V shed 1 base and J 3 bases; nucleotides not matched to a gene: 1. Germline CDR1 SGHVS, CDR2 FNYEAQ. The CDR3 covers 14 residues. CDR3 in amino acids: CASSLETGTDTQYF. The CDR3 nucleotides read TGTGCCAGCAGCTTAGAGACAGGGACAGATACGCAGTATTTT.

This clonotype was counted at least ten times. CDR3 coding DNA: TGTGCCAGCAGTTTCCATGGACAGGCGAGGCCTCACGAGCAGTACTTC. Protein product: CASSFHGQARPHEQYF. The J gene is TRBJ2-7, the V gene TRBV12-3 or TRBV12-4, with TRBD1 matching over 7 bases. Losses at the gene ends were 3 bases for V and 5 bases for J; bases not matched to a gene: 13. There are 16 residues in the CDR3.

This clonotype showed up just a few times. The J gene is TRBJ2-1, the V gene TRBV9; 8 positions agree with TRBD2. There are 16 residues in the CDR3. The V and J ends lost 0 bases and 8 bases, in that order; junction bases with no gene match: 10. Per germline, CDR1 SGDLS and CDR2 YYNGEE. CDR3 residues: CASSVEPSGRVYEQFF. The CDR3 DNA is TGTGCCAGCAGCGTAGAGCCCAGCGGGAGAGTCTATGAGCAGTTCTTC. Based on the CDR3 plus reference TRBV9 and TRBJ2-1, the full variable domain is DSGVTQTPKHLITATGQRVTLRCSPRSGDLSVYWYQQSLDQGLQFLIQYYNGEERAKGNILERFSAQQFPDLHSELNLSSLELGDSALYFCASSVEPSGRVYEQFFGPGTRLTVL.

The chain recombines TRBV29-1 with TRBJ1-1; 9 bases are a match to TRBD1. In germline, CDR1 is SQVTM, CDR2 ANQGSEA. The V segment lost 5 bases and the J segment 5 bases; nucleotides outside the gene matches: 6. The CDR3 sequence is 13 residues long. The CDR3 nucleotides read TGCAGCGTTCCTGACAGGGGGGCAACTGAAGCTTTCTTT. The encoded protein is CSVPDRGATEAFF.

Only a few counts were recorded for this clonotype. This chain links TRBV6-5 with TRBJ1-3; 8 bases are a match to TRBD1. With V trimmed by 5 bases and J by 4 bases, 4 bases remained unmatched. The CDR3 contains 14 residues. Germline values: CDR1 MNHEY, CDR2 SVGAGI. CDR3 nucleotide sequence: TGTGCCAGCAGTGACAGGGGCGGCGGAAACACCATATATTTT. Translating it yields CASSDRGGGNTIYF.

There are many counts of this clonotype. The chain joins TRBV12-3 or TRBV12-4 to TRBJ1-1; maybe TRBD1 (5 bases). The CDR3 consists of 18 residues. Trimming stripped 6 bases from V and 5 bases from J, with 28 bases between. The CDR3 DNA is TGTGCCAGCAGCCCCGTCCTCCGGGACCACAGGAAGAGGACTGAAGCTTTCTTT. Translation: CASSPVLRDHRKRTEAFF.

This clonotype turned up a few times. V gene TRBV13 combines with J gene TRBJ2-4; D gene ambiguous. This CDR3 contains 15 residues. V lost 4 bases, J lost 2 bases, and 12 bases lay in between. In germline, CDR1 is PRHDT, CDR2 FYEKMQ (reference sequence). The chain's CDR3 is CASSYRRVPKNIQYF. The CDR3 nucleotides are TGTGCCAGCAGCTATCGTCGGGTACCCAAAAACATTCAGTACTTC.

This clonotype was seen repeatedly, ten times or more. This chain uses TRBV6-1 with TRBJ2-5, with 7 bases matching TRBD1. This CDR3 has 16 amino acids. The germline CDR1 and CDR2 sequences are MNHNS and SASEGT. The V gene end was trimmed by 6 bases and the J gene end by 4 bases; junction bases not matched to a gene: 14. Written as DNA, the CDR3 is TGTGCCAGCAGCTCCCTGGACAGGCTATTTGGAGAGACCCAGTACTTC. Translation: CASSSLDRLFGETQYF.

This clonotype was counted many times. The V and J genes are TRBV5-1 and TRBJ2-1; D is unclear. The CDR3 is made up of 13 amino acids. The ends were cut back, 0 bases at V and 4 bases at J, with 5 bases in the middle. The V gene's germline CDR1 is SGHRS and CDR2 YFSETQ. CDR3 sequence (DNA): TGCGCCAGCAGCTTGGAGCAGTACAATGAGCAGTTCTTC. This sequence encodes CASSLEQYNEQFF.

This clonotype appeared a few times. V gene TRBV20-1 combines with J gene TRBJ2-7; 9 bases are a match to TRBD2. CDR3 length: 14 residues. Germline loops: CDR1 DFQATT, CDR2 SNEGSKA (reference sequence). V was clipped by 1 base and J by 5 bases; unmatched bases: 6. The CDR3 region is CSARAGLALDEQYF. The CDR3 DNA reads as TGCAGTGCTAGAGCGGGACTAGCCCTCGACGAGCAGTACTTC.

The gene calls are TRBV29-1 and TRBJ2-3; 10 bases fit TRBD1. With V trimmed by 8 bases and J by 4 bases, 3 bases remained unmatched. The CDR3 has 12 amino acids. The germline gives CDR1 SQVTM, CDR2 ANQGSEA. CDR3 residues: CSLGQGADTQYF. CDR3 nucleotide sequence: TGCAGCCTAGGACAGGGGGCAGATACGCAGTATTTT.

The chain is built from TRBV5-5 and TRBJ1-3, with D perhaps TRBD1 (5 bases). Germline loops: CDR1 SGHKS, CDR2 YYEKEE (reference sequence). Trimming removed 2 bases at V and 8 bases at J, with 20 bases between. The CDR3 length is 16 residues. In DNA, the CDR3 is TGTGCCAGCAGCTTCGACGGGAGACAGTTTACGGACACCATATATTTT. The encoded protein is CASSFDGRQFTDTIYF.

In this sample, this clonotype turned up many times. The V and J genes are TRBV6-6 and TRBJ1-1; TRBD1 matches at 9 bases. V was pared by 7 bases and J by 5 bases, with 8 bases of the junction left unmatched. Germline-derived CDR1 and CDR2 are MNHNY and SVGAGI (reference sequence). The CDR3 sequence is 14 residues long. CDR3 DNA sequence: TGTGCCAGCACAGGACAGGGGTCTAAAACTGAAGCTTTCTTT. Protein sequence: CASTGQGSKTEAFF.

Ten or more counts support this clonotype. V usage is TRBV5-1 and J usage is TRBJ1-1; TRBD1 matches 10 bases. Losses at the gene ends were 4 bases for V and 3 bases for J; bases not matched to a gene: 6. Per germline, CDR1 SGHRS and CDR2 YFSETQ. This CDR3 has 15 residues. Here the CDR3 reads CASSPTGTGDTEAFF. In DNA form, the CDR3 reads TGCGCCAGCAGCCCAACCGGGACAGGGGACACTGAAGCTTTCTTT. The full variable domain, with the rest looked up from reference TRBV5-1 and TRBJ1-1, is KAGVTQTPRYLIKTRGQQVTLSCSPISGHRSVSWYQQTPGQGLQFLFEYFSETQRNKGNFPGRFSGRQFSNSRSEMNVSTLELGDSALYLCASSPTGTGDTEAFFGQGTRLTVV.

This clonotype was detected a few times. The CDR3 bases are TGTGCCATCAGTGAGACCCGCGGGGGAACTGAAGCTTTCTTT. Amino acids: CAISETRGGTEAFF. This rearrangement joins TRBV10-3 to TRBJ1-1, with D possibly TRBD1 on 5 matching bases. The CDR3 totals 14 residues. Germline CDR1 ENHRY, CDR2 SYGVKD. Trimming took off 2 bases at V and 5 bases at J, with 12 bases between the two ends.

This clonotype was seen only a few times. The chain recombines TRBV12-3 or TRBV12-4 with TRBJ1-4; 9 bases fit TRBD1. Trimming at V came to 7 bases and at J to 6 bases, leaving 9 bases not matched to a gene. The CDR3 has 15 residues. Here the CDR3 reads CASTPRWDRDEKLFF. CDR3 nucleotides: TGTGCCAGCACCCCGCGATGGGACAGGGATGAAAAACTGTTTTTT.

This rearrangement joins TRBV24-1 to TRBJ2-1, with D unclear. The germline V and J ends were trimmed by 4 bases and 0 bases, with 9 bases remaining between them. The CDR3 runs to 15 residues. From germline, CDR1 is KGHDR and CDR2 SFDVKD. CDR3 in amino acids: CATSDAVSSYNEQFF. For the CDR3, the DNA is TGTGCCACCAGTGACGCGGTGTCCTCCTACAATGAGCAGTTCTTC.

This clonotype has just a few counts. CDR3: CAISGADRVNYGYTF. The CDR3, as DNA: TGTGCCATCAGTGGTGCGGACAGGGTGAACTATGGCTACACCTTC. This rearrangement joins TRBV10-3 to TRBJ1-2; 8 bases are shared with TRBD1. Germline trimming cut 4 bases from V and 2 bases from J; bases unmatched to any gene: 6. This CDR3 comprises 15 residues. The germline V gene encodes CDR1 ENHRY and CDR2 SYGVKD.

This clonotype has ten or more counts. The chain combines TRBV20-1 with TRBJ2-1, with unresolved D. This CDR3 has 14 residues. The germline V and J ends were trimmed by 3 bases and 0 bases, with 9 bases remaining between them. From germline, CDR1 is DFQATT and CDR2 SNEGSKA (reference sequence). The CDR3 here is CSARTGSSYNEQFF. The CDR3 DNA is TGCAGTGCTAGGACGGGTTCCTCCTACAATGAGCAGTTCTTC.

The sample holds a few counts of this clonotype. The V call is TRBV5-4, the J call TRBJ1-3, with unresolved D. The CDR3 sequence is 15 residues long. Germline V gives CDR1 SGHNT, CDR2 YYREEE (reference sequence). The germline V and J ends were trimmed by 2 bases and 1 base, with 10 bases remaining between them. CDR3 bases: TGTGCCAGCAGCTTCGACCCTCTTTCTGGAAACACCATATATTTT. Amino acids: CASSFDPLSGNTIYF.

Only one count was recorded for this clonotype. This sequence joins TRBV13 and TRBJ2-7, with TRBD2 matching 9 bases. The CDR3 extends over 18 amino acids. Trimming took 5 bases from V and 0 from J; bases not matched to a gene: 14. CDR1 and CDR2 from the germline V gene are PRHDT and FYEKMQ (reference sequence). The CDR3 loop is CASSPVPGLAGSSYEQYF. CDR3 DNA: TGTGCCAGCAGCCCAGTCCCGGGACTAGCTGGGAGCTCCTACGAGCAGTACTTC.

Only a few counts were recorded for this clonotype. The chain joins TRBV7-2 to TRBJ2-7, with 7 bases lining up with TRBD2. The CDR3 length is 15 residues. CDR1 and CDR2 from the germline V gene are SGHTA and FQGNSA. Trimming took 1 base from V and 3 from J; bases not matched to a gene: 6. CDR3 sequence (DNA): TGTGCCAGCAGCTTAGAGCGGGGAGGCCACTACGAGCAGTACTTC. Protein product: CASSLERGGHYEQYF.

This clonotype was counted a few times. CDR3 protein: CASSHRTSGRRNEQFF. The CDR3 bases are TGTGCCAGCAGCCACCGGACTAGCGGGAGACGCAATGAGCAGTTCTTC. The J gene is TRBJ2-1, the V gene TRBV28, with 13 bases fitting TRBD2. The CDR3 length is 16 residues. Germline loops: CDR1 MDHEN, CDR2 SYDVKM. Germline trimming cut 6 bases from V and 6 bases from J; bases unmatched to any gene: 8.

The CDR3 region is CATSDLSQGETQYF. As DNA, the CDR3 is TGTGCCACCAGTGATTTAAGCCAGGGGGAGACCCAGTACTTC. V is TRBV24-1 and J is TRBJ2-5; possible D gene TRBD1, 6 bases. The germline V and J ends were trimmed by 1 base and 5 bases, with 10 bases remaining between them. The CDR3 is 14 residues long. Germline values: CDR1 KGHDR, CDR2 SFDVKD.

This CDR3 is CSAQRTSGSGDEQYF. The CDR3, as DNA: TGCAGTGCCCAACGGACTAGCGGGAGTGGGGACGAGCAGTACTTC. This chain connects TRBV20-1 to TRBJ2-7; 13 nucleotides line up with TRBD2. Losses at the gene ends were 6 bases for V and 5 bases for J; bases not matched to a gene: 10. Germline V CDR1 and CDR2: DFQATT, SNEGSKA (reference sequence). There are 15 residues in the CDR3.

This clonotype showed up just a few times. The genes are TRBV6-5 and TRBJ2-3; 10 bases align to TRBD2. The CDR3 has 14 residues. Per germline, CDR1 MNHEY and CDR2 SVGAGI. V lost 6 bases to trimming and J lost 2 bases; unmatched junction nucleotides: 2. This CDR3 reads CASRLAGNTDTQYF. The DNA of the CDR3 is TGTGCCAGCAGACTAGCGGGGAACACAGATACGCAGTATTTT.

This clonotype was counted only a few times. The rearrangement joins TRBV7-3 to TRBJ2-1; 8 bases align to TRBD1. With V trimmed by 5 bases and J by 3 bases, 3 bases remained unmatched. CDR3 length: 14 residues. Per the germline V gene, CDR1 is SGHTA and CDR2 is FQGTGA. CDR3 bases: TGTGCCAGCAGCAAACAGGGGGACTACAATGAGCAGTTCTTC. It translates to CASSKQGDYNEQFF.

The chain is built from TRBV7-2 and TRBJ2-3; D unclear. This CDR3 is 13 amino acids long. Trimming removed 1 base at V and 14 bases at J, with 16 bases between. Germline-derived CDR1 and CDR2 are SGHTA and FQGNSA. CDR3 coding DNA: TGTGCCAGCAGCTTAGACCGGGCTTTCGACTGGTATTTT. Its translation: CASSLDRAFDWYF.

This clonotype was seen more than once but under ten times. The gene calls are TRBV9 and TRBJ2-5, with D possibly being TRBD1 or TRBD2 (5 bases each). The V gene lost 4 bases and the J gene lost 4 bases, with 20 bases spanning the gap. The CDR3 is made up of 16 amino acids. Germline CDR1 is SGDLS and CDR2 is YYNGEE. CDR3 residues: CASSLRPGTNAETQYF. The DNA for the CDR3 is TGTGCCAGCAGCCTCCGACCCGGGACCAACGCAGAGACCCAGTACTTC.

This clonotype has ten or more counts. The chain joins TRBV7-6 to TRBJ2-1, with D maybe TRBD2 (5 bases). The germline V and J ends were trimmed by 5 bases and 7 bases, with 21 bases remaining between them. From germline, CDR1 is SGHVS and CDR2 FNYEAQ. The CDR3 runs 16 residues. The CDR3 sequence: CASSQLTAGHGNEQFF. In DNA, the CDR3 is TGTGCCAGCAGCCAGCTGACCGCGGGTCACGGTAATGAGCAGTTCTTC.